This TCR beta chain comes out of a study of T cells after yellow fever vaccination. One entry per CDR3 protein, called by TCRdb with MiXCR from the 5' RACE reads. The table has tens of thousands of distinct CDR3 sequences, approximately 6.9% seen once. This clonotype was seen repeatedly, ten times or more. This specimen consisted of CD8+ T cells sorted from PBMCs, obtained on the day of the first yellow fever vaccination. This TCR derives from a man younger than 30 who received the YFV17D yellow fever vaccine.

The CDR3 nucleotides are TGTGCCAGCAGCCTCCGGGACAGGGGGTTTATTGATGAGCAGTTCTTC. Amino acid sequence: CASSLRDRGFIDEQFF. The chain carries TRBV7-9 and TRBJ2-1; 11 bases match TRBD1. There are 16 residues in the CDR3. The germline V gene has CDR1 SEHNR and CDR2 FQNEAQ (reference sequence). With V trimmed by 5 bases and J by 8 bases, 11 bases remained unmatched.